This T cell receptor (beta chain) came from a study of blood T cell repertoires in COVID-19. Study-level information: T cells, B-cell-depleted T cells, or PBMCs provided the cDNA or gDNA that served as material.

Original methodology: From reference gene primer amplification, estimates of nucleated cell counts were derived. Produced via immunoSEQ multiplex PCR; TCRdb's table is partial and in-frame only. That table supplies the V and J calls and clone size; D and trimming were determined from the DNA. The profile covers about 240,000 clones, with about 86% appearing a single time and approximately 10% taken by the ten largest. The clonotype originates from a woman of 80 years or more with acute or convalescent COVID-19. The material sequenced was peripheral blood.

The CDR3: CASTTRDTQYF. CDR3 DNA sequence: TGTGCCAGCACTACCAGGGATACGCAGTATTTT. The J gene is TRBJ2-3, the V gene TRBV6-5, with D unresolved. V lost 7 bases, J lost 6 bases, and 8 bases lay in between. In germline, CDR1 is MNHEY, CDR2 SVGAGI. The CDR3 loop spans 11 amino acids.